These 21 T cell receptor beta chains originate from one sample sequenced in a study of beta chain features in type 1 diabetes. Investigators reverse transcribed all isolated RNA, so they sequenced expressed TCRB transcripts. Here immunoSEQ multiplex PCR was the method, and the copy in TCRdb shows in-frame clones only, minus some. The data contain hundreds of thousands of clones, 10% to 15% of them singletons. Study-wide results and caveats: A moderate, significant TCRB CDR3 shortening appeared in type 1 diabetes across four CD4+ subsets.

No antigen is known for these receptors. What was sequenced was naive CD4+ T cells from blood. These TCRs come from a man younger than 35 with type 1 diabetes.

This clone was counted a few times. V gene TRBV19 combines with J gene TRBJ1-2; D uncertain. The length of the CDR3 is 14 residues. CDR1 and CDR2 from the germline V gene are LNHDA and SQIVND (reference sequence). Trimming cost V 3 bases and J 0 bases, with 8 bases left between them. CDR3 DNA: TGTGCCAGTAGTATGAACGTTGCTAACTATGGCTACACCTTC. Translated: CASSMNVANYGYTF.

This clone occurred once. The rearrangement joins TRBV6-5 to TRBJ1-2; no clear D gene. The germline V and J ends were trimmed by 5 bases and 8 bases, with 18 bases remaining between them. The CDR3 is made up of 14 amino acids. Germline-derived CDR1 and CDR2 are MNHEY and SVGAGI. The CDR3 reads CASSEETHIYGYTF. The CDR3 DNA sequence: TGTGCCAGCAGTGAAGAAACACACATATACGGCTACACCTTC.

This chain links TRBV19 with TRBJ1-6, with 9 bases that match TRBD1. The CDR3 spans 14 residues. Germline CDR1 is LNHDA and CDR2 is SQIVND (reference sequence). V trimming: 7 bases; J trimming: 7 bases; junction bases outside the gene matches: 5. The CDR3 loop is CASIKGTGNSPLHF. CDR3 DNA sequence: TGTGCCAGTATAAAGGGGACAGGGAATTCACCCCTCCACTTT.

In this sample, this clone turned up a few times. V gene TRBV2 combines with J gene TRBJ1-5; TRBD1 aligns across 7 bases. The CDR3 has 14 amino acids. CDR1 is SNHLY, CDR2 FYNNEI, per germline. J gave up 6 bases and V 1 base, and 3 bases lay outside the gene matches. CDR3 protein: CASSEETGRQPQHF. The CDR3 DNA reads as TGTGCCAGCAGTGAAGAGACAGGGCGTCAGCCCCAGCATTTT.

This chain uses TRBV28 with TRBJ2-7; 8 positions match TRBD1. Losses at the gene ends were 5 bases for V and 0 bases for J; bases not matched to a gene: 6. The CDR3 covers 15 residues. Germline values: CDR1 MDHEN, CDR2 SYDVKM. The DNA for the CDR3 is TGTGCCAGCAGTACCCCCGGGACAGGCTCCTACGAGCAGTACTTC. Its protein product is CASSTPGTGSYEQYF. The full variable domain, with the rest looked up from reference TRBV28 and TRBJ2-7, is DVKVTQSSRYLVKRTGEKVFLECVQDMDHENMFWYRQDPGLGLRLIYFSYDVKMKEKGDIPEGYSVSREKKERFSLILESASTNQTSMYLCASSTPGTGSYEQYFGPGTRLTVT.

Comments on this clone: The sample carries other DNA sequences with the same CDR3. The V and J genes are TRBV18 and TRBJ1-1, with 7 bases matching TRBD1. The CDR3 contains 14 residues. The V gene's germline CDR1 is KGHSH and CDR2 LQKENI. The V segment lost 1 base and the J segment 5 bases; nucleotides outside the gene matches: 4. The CDR3 is CASSPQGARTEAFF. The CDR3 region has the DNA TGTGCCAGCTCACCACAGGGGGCGAGGACTGAAGCTTTCTTT.

This clone was recorded a few times. The chain combines TRBV7-8 with TRBJ1-2, with TRBD1 as a possible D gene (6 bases). This CDR3 is built from 12 residues. Germline lookup yields CDR1 SGHVS and CDR2 FQNEAQ. With 1 base removed from V and 8 bases from J, the gap between germline ends came to 8 bases. The CDR3 region is CASSLGTVGYTF. The CDR3, as DNA: TGTGCCAGCAGCTTAGGGACAGTGGGCTACACCTTC.

The chain links TRBV19 to TRBJ2-4; 7 nucleotides match TRBD1. CDR3 length: 12 amino acids. The junction had 5 bases not matched to a gene; V was cut back by 3 bases and J by 12 bases. CDR1 and CDR2 from the germline V gene are LNHDA and SQIVND (reference sequence). CDR3 in amino acids: CASSMTRGSQYF. CDR3 DNA sequence: TGTGCCAGTAGTATGACCAGGGGGTCTCAGTACTTC.

This chain uses TRBV5-1 with TRBJ2-7; D uncertain. Trimming took 0 bases from V and 1 from J, leaving 11 bases between them. The CDR3 consists of 15 residues. Looked up from germline, CDR1 is SGHRS and CDR2 is YFSETQ. CDR3 amino acids: CASSLEGTSSYEQYF. The DNA of the CDR3 is TGCGCCAGCAGCTTGGAGGGCACGAGTTCCTACGAGCAGTACTTC.

This clone was counted a few times. This chain connects TRBV4-2 to TRBJ1-2; D remains ambiguous. The V gene lost 0 bases and the J gene lost 8 bases, with 4 bases spanning the gap. CDR1 is LGHNA and CDR2 is YNFKEQ in the germline V gene. This CDR3 contains 11 residues. CDR3 in amino acids: CASSQESGYTF. Written as DNA, the CDR3 is TGTGCCAGCAGCCAAGAGTCCGGCTACACCTTC.

The CDR3 here is CASSPPGSSGTEAFF. The CDR3 nucleotides read TGTGCCAGCTCACCACCGGGCAGTTCGGGCACTGAAGCTTTCTTT. The chain joins TRBV18 to TRBJ1-1, with D hard to call. The V gene lost 0 bases and the J gene lost 4 bases, with 12 bases spanning the gap. Germline V gene sequence: CDR1 KGHSH, CDR2 LQKENI. CDR3 size: 15 residues.

The V gene is TRBV30, the J gene TRBJ1-4; D is unclear. CDR3 size: 13 residues. The germline V gene has CDR1 GTSNPN and CDR2 SVGIG (reference sequence). V lost 2 bases, J lost 4 bases, and 8 bases lay in between. The CDR3: CAWSSRINEKLFF. CDR3 nucleotides: TGTGCCTGGAGTAGCAGGATTAATGAAAAACTGTTTTTT.

The chain combines TRBV10-3 with TRBJ2-3; D possibly matches TRBD1 or TRBD2 (6 bases each). The germline gives CDR1 ENHRY, CDR2 SYGVKD. CDR3 length: 13 residues. Trimming took 6 bases from V and 3 from J, leaving 10 bases between them. This CDR3 is CAIRGGATDTQYF. The CDR3 DNA reads TGTGCCATCAGGGGGGGCGCGACAGATACGCAGTATTTT.

This clone was counted only a few times. The gene calls are TRBV6-5 and TRBJ2-7, with D maybe TRBD1 (5 bases). CDR3 length: 12 residues. V shed 6 bases and J shed 4 bases, with 10 bases lying between them. The germline V gene encodes CDR1 MNHEY and CDR2 SVGAGI. The CDR3 sequence is CASSDRLYEQYF. Here the CDR3 DNA reads TGTGCCAGCAGCGACAGACTGTACGAGCAGTACTTC.

The chain combines TRBV5-4 with TRBJ2-2; 10 bases are shared with TRBD1. From germline, CDR1 is SGHNT and CDR2 YYREEE (reference sequence). The CDR3 totals 16 residues. J lost 6 bases, V lost 1 base, and 6 bases had no gene match. CDR3 DNA sequence: TGTGCCAGCAGCTTGCCCGGGACAGGGGTCGCCGGGGAGCTGTTTTTT. It codes for CASSLPGTGVAGELFF.

V is TRBV7-9 and J is TRBJ1-2, with TRBD1 identical over 10 bases. Germline-derived CDR1 and CDR2 are SEHNR and FQNEAQ (reference sequence). Trimming cost V 4 bases and J 1 base; bases outside gene matches: 3. CDR3 size: 15 residues. CDR3 region: CASSSGQGVNYGYTF. The CDR3 DNA sequence: TGTGCCAGCAGCTCCGGACAGGGGGTTAACTATGGCTACACCTTC.

This clone was seen a handful of times. CDR3 bases: TGTGCCTCCCGACCCGGCTATGGCTACACCTTC. This codes for CASRPGYGYTF. The chain carries TRBV30 and TRBJ1-2; D is ambiguous. Germline V gene data show CDR1 as GTSNPN and CDR2 as SVGIG (reference sequence). The CDR3 extends over 11 amino acids. Trimming shortened V by 7 bases and J by 4 bases, and 10 bases separated the two germline ends. The whole variable domain, filled in from reference TRBV30 and TRBJ1-2, reads SQTIHQWPATLVQPVGSPLSLECTVEGTSNPNLYWYRQAAGRGLQLLFYSVGIGQISSEVPQNLSASRPQDRQFILSSKKLLLSDSGFYLCASRPGYGYTFGSGTRLTVV.

This clone came up a few times. This chain connects TRBV5-1 to TRBJ1-6, with TRBD1 matching 7 bases. V lost 4 bases and J lost 8; bases outside the gene matches: 6. The CDR3 contains 14 residues. Germline-derived CDR1 and CDR2 are SGHRS and YFSETQ. CDR3 in DNA: TGCGCCAGCAGCCCGGGACAGTCGGATTCACCCCTCCACTTT. This sequence encodes CASSPGQSDSPLHF.

This clone was seen more than once but under ten times. CDR3 DNA sequence: TGTGCCACTCGGACAGAAGAGACCCAGTACTTC. Translating it yields CATRTEETQYF. The chain couples TRBV10-3 to TRBJ2-5; maybe TRBD1 (6 bases). V lost 10 bases and J 3 bases, leaving 9 bases between the germline ends. Germline lookup yields CDR1 ENHRY and CDR2 SYGVKD. This CDR3 has 11 amino acids.

V usage is TRBV7-9 and J usage is TRBJ2-7, with 9 bases matching TRBD1. The CDR3 has 16 amino acids. V lost 0 bases and J lost 2; bases outside the gene matches: 5. Per germline, CDR1 SEHNR and CDR2 FQNEAQ (reference sequence). The CDR3 bases are TGTGCCAGCAGCTTAGCCGGGACAGGGTTACCCTACGAGCAGTACTTC. Translation gives CASSLAGTGLPYEQYF.

The chain combines TRBV21-1 with TRBJ1-6. TRBV21-1 is a pseudogene. CDR3 length: 11 residues. The CDR3 sequence: CASSNPSPLHF. In nucleotides, the CDR3 is TGTGCCAGCAGCAACCCCTCACCCCTCCACTTT.